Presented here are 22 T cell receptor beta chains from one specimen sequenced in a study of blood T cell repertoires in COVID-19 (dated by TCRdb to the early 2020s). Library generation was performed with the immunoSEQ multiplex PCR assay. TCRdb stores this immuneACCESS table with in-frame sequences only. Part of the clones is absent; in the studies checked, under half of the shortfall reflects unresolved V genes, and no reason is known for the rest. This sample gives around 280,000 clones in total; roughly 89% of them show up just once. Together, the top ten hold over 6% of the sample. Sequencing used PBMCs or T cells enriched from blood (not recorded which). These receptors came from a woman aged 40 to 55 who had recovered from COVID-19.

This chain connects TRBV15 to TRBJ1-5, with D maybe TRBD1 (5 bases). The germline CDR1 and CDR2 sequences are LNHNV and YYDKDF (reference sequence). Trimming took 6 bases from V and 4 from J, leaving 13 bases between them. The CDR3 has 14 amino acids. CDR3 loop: CATRGVLGNQPQHF. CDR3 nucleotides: TGTGCCACCAGAGGGGTCCTGGGGAATCAGCCCCAGCATTTT.

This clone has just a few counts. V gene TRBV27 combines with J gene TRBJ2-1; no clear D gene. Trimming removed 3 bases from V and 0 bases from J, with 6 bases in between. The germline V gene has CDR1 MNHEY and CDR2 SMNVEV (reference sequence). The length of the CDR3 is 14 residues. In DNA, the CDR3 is TGTGCCAGCAGTTTTCTGAGCTCCTACAATGAGCAGTTCTTC. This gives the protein CASSFLSSYNEQFF.

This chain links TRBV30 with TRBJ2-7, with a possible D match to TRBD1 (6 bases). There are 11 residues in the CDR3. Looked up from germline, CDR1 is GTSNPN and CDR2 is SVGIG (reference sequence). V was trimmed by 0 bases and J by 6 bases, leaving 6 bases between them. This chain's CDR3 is CAWSVGGEQYF. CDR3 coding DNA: TGTGCCTGGAGTGTAGGGGGCGAGCAGTACTTC.

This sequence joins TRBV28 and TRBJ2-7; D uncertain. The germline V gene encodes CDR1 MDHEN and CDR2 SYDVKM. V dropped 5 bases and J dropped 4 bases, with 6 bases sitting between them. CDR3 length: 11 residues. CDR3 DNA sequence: TGTGCCAGCAGTCACCGGTACGAGCAGTACTTC. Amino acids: CASSHRYEQYF.

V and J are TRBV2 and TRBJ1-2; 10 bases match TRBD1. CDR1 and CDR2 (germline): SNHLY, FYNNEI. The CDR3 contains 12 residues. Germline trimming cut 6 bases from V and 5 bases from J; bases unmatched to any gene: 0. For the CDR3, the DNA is TGTGCCAGCAGGGACAGGGGGTATGGCTACACCTTC. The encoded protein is CASRDRGYGYTF.

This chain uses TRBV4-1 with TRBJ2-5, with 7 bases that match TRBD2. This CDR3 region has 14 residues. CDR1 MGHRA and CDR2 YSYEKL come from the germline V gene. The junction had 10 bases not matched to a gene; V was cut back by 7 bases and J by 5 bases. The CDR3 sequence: CASNTRWGGETQYF. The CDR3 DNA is TGCGCCAGCAACACCCGGTGGGGGGGGGAGACCCAGTACTTC.

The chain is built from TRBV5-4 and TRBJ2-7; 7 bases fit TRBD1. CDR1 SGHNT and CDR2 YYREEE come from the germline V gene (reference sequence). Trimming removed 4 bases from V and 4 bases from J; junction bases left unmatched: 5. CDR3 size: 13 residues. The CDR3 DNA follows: TGTGCCAGCAGCGCCGGGACAGCTTACGAGCAGTACTTC. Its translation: CASSAGTAYEQYF.

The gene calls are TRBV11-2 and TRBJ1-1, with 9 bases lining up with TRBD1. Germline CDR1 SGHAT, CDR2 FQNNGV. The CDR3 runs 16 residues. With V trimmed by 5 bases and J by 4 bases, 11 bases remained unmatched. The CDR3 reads CASSHQQGARVTEAFF. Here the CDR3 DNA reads TGTGCCAGCAGCCACCAACAGGGGGCGCGGGTCACTGAAGCTTTCTTT.

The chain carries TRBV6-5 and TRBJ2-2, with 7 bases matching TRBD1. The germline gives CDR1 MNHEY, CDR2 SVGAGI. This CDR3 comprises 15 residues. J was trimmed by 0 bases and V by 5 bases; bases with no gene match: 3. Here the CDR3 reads CASSPDRTNTGELFF. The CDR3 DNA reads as TGTGCCAGCAGTCCGGACAGGACGAACACCGGGGAGCTGTTTTTT.

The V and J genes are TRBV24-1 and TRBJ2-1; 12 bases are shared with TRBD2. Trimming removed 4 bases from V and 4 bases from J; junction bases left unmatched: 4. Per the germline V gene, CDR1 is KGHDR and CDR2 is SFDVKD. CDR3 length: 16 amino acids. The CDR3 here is CATSDRLAGVYNEQFF. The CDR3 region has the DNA TGTGCCACCAGTGACAGACTAGCGGGAGTGTACAATGAGCAGTTCTTC.

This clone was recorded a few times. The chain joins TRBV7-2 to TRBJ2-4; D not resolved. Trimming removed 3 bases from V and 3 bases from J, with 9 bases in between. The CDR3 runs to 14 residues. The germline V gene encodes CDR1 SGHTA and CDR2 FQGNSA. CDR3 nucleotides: TGTGCCAGCAGCTTTGAACTACACAAAAACATTCAGTACTTC. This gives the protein CASSFELHKNIQYF.

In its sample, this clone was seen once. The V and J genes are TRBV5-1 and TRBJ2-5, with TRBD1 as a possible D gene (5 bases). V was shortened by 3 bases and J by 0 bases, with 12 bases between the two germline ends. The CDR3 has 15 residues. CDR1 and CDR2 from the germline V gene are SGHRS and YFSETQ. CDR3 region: CASSWGLLNQETQYF. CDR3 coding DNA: TGCGCCAGCAGCTGGGGCCTACTAAACCAAGAGACCCAGTACTTC.

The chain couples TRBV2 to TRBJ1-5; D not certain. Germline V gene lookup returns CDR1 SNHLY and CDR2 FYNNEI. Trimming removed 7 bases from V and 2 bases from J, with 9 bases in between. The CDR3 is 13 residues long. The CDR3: CASNREGNQPQHF. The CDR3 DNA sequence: TGTGCCAGCAATAGGGAGGGCAATCAGCCCCAGCATTTT. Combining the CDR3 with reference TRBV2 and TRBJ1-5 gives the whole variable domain EPEVTQTPSHQVTQMGQEVILRCVPISNHLYFYWYRQILGQKVEFLVSFYNNEISEKSEIFDDQFSVERPDGSNFTLKIRSTKLEDSAMYFCASNREGNQPQHFGDGTRLSIL.

This chain's CDR3 is CASSMGQATSYEQYF. The CDR3, as DNA: TGTGCCAGTAGTATGGGACAGGCGACCTCCTACGAGCAGTACTTC. This sequence joins TRBV19 and TRBJ2-7, with TRBD1 matching 8 bases. With 3 bases clipped from V and 0 bases from J, the junction kept 4 bases outside the gene matches. Germline CDR1 LNHDA, CDR2 SQIVND (reference sequence). This CDR3 region has 15 residues.

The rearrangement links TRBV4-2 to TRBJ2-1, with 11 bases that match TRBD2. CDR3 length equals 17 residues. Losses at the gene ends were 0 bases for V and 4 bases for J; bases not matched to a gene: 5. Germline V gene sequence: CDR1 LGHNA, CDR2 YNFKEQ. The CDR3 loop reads CASSQDWGLADYNEQFF. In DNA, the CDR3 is TGTGCCAGCAGCCAAGATTGGGGACTAGCGGATTACAATGAGCAGTTCTTC.

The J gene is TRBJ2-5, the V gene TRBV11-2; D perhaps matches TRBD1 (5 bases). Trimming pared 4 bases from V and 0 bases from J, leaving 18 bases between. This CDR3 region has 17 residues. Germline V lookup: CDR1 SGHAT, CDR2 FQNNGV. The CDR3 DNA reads TGTGCCAGCAGCTCCACCGGTGGTAGGGGATACCAAGAGACCCAGTACTTC. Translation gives CASSSTGGRGYQETQYF.

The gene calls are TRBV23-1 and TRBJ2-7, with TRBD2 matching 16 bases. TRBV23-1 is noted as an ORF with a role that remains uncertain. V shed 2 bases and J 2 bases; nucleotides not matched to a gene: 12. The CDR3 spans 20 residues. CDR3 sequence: CASSQLQPGLAGGQAYEQYF. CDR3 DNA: TGCGCCAGCAGTCAACTCCAGCCGGGACTAGCGGGAGGGCAAGCCTACGAGCAGTACTTC.

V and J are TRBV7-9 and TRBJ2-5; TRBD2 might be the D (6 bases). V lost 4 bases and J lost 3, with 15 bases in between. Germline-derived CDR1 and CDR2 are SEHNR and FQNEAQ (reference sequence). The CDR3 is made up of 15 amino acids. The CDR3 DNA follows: TGTGCCAGCAGCTCTAGAGGGGCGGGGAAAGAGACCCAGTACTTC. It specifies CASSSRGAGKETQYF.

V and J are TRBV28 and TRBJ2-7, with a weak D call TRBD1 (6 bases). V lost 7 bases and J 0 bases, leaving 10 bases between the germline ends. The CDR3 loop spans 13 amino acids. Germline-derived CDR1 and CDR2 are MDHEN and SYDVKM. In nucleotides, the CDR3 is TGTGCCAGCAACTTGGGGGCCTCCTACGAGCAGTACTTC. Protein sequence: CASNLGASYEQYF.

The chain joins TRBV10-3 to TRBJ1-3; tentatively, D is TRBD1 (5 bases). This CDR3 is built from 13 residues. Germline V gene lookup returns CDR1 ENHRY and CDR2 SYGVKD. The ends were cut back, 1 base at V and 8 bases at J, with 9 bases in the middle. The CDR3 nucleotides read TGTGCCATCAGTGAGTTGGGGGAGGACACCATATATTTT. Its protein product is CAISELGEDTIYF.

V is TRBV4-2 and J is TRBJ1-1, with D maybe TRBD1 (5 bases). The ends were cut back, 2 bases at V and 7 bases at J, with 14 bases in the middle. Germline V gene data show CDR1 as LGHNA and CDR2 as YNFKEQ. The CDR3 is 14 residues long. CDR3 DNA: TGTGCCAGCAGCCAAACCGGGGGTCAGATTGAAGCTTTCTTT. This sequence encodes CASSQTGGQIEAFF.

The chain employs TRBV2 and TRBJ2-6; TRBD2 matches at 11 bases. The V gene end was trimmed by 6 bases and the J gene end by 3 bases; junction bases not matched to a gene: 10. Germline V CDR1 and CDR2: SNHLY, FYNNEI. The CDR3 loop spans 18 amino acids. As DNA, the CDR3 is TGTGCCAGCAGCAACCAACTAGCGGGAGTGGGTGGGGCCAACGTCCTGACTTTC. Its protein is CASSNQLAGVGGANVLTF.